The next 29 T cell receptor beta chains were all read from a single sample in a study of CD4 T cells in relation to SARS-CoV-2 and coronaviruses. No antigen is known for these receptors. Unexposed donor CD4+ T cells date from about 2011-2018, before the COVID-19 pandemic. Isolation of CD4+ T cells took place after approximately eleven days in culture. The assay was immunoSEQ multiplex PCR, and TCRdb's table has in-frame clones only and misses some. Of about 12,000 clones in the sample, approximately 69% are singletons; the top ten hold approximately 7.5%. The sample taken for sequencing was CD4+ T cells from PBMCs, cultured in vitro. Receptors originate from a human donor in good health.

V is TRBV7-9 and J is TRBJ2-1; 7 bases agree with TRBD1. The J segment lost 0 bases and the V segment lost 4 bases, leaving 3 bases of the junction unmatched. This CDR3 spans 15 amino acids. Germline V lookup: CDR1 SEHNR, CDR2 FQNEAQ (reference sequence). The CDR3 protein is CASSSPGGSYNEQFF. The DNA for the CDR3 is TGTGCCAGCAGCTCCCCAGGGGGCTCCTACAATGAGCAGTTCTTC.

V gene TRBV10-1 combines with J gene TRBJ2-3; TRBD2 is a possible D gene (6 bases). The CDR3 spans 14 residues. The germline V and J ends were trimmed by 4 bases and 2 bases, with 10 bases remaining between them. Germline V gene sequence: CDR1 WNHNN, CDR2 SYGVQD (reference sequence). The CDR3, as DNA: TGCGCCAGCAGTGTGGCGGGAAACACAGATACGCAGTATTTT. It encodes CASSVAGNTDTQYF.

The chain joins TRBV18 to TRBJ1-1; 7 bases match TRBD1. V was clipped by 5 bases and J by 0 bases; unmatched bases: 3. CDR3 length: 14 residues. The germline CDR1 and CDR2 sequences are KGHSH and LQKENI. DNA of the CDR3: TGTGCCAGCTCAGAGGGGACAGTGAACACTGAAGCTTTCTTT. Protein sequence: CASSEGTVNTEAFF.

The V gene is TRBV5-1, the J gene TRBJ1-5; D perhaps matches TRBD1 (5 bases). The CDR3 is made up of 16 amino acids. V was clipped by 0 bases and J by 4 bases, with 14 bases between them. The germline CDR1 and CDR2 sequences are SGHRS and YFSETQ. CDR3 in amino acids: CASSLGSAGLNQPQHF. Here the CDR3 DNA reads TGCGCCAGCAGCTTGGGATCGGCAGGGCTTAATCAGCCCCAGCATTTT.

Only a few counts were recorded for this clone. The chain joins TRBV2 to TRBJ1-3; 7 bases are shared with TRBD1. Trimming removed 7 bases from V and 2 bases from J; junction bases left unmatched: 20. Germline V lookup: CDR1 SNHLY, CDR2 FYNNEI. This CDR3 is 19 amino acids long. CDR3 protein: CASIRILVQTQGTGNTIYF. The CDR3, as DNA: TGTGCCAGCATACGTATTCTTGTGCAAACACAGGGGACTGGAAACACCATATATTTT.

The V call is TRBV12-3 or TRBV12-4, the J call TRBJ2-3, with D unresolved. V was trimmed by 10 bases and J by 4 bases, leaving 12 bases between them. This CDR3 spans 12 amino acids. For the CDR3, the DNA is TGTGCCACTACCGTACCACCAGATACGCAGTATTTT. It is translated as CATTVPPDTQYF.

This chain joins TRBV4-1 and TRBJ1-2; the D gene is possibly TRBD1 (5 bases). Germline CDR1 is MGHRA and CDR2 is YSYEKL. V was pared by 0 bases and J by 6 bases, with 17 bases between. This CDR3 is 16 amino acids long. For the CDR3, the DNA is TGCGCCAGCAGCCAAGAGTTGGACACCCAGTTGGATGGCTACACCTTC. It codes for CASSQELDTQLDGYTF.

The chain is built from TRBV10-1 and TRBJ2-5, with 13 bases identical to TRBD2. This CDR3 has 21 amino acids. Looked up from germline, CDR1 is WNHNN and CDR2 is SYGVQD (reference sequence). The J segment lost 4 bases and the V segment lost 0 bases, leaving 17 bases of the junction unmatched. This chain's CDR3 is CASSESTGGLAGAGIIETQYF. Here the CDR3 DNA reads TGCGCCAGCAGTGAGTCGACCGGCGGACTAGCGGGAGCGGGCATAATAGAGACCCAGTACTTC.

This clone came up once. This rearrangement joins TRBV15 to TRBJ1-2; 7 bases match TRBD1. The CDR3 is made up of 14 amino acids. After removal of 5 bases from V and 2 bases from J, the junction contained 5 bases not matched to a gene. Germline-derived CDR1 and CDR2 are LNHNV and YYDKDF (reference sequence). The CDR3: CATSPGQLNYGYTF. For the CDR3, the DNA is TGTGCCACCAGCCCGGGACAGTTGAACTATGGCTACACCTTC. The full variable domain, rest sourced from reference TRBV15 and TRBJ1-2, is DAMVIQNPRYQVTQFGKPVTLSCSQTLNHNVMYWYQQKSSQAPKLLFHYYDKDFNNEADTPDNFQSRRPNTSFCFLDIRSPGLGDTAMYLCATSPGQLNYGYTFGSGTRLTVV.

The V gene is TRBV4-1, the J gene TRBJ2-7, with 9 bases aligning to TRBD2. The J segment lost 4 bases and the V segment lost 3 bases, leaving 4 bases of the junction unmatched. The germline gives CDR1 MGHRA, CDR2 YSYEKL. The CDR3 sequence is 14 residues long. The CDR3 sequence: CASSHLAGEYEQYF. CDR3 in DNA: TGCGCCAGCAGCCATTTAGCGGGAGAGTACGAGCAGTACTTC.

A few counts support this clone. CDR3 sequence: CATSEGQGLKQYF. As DNA, the CDR3 is TGTGCCACCAGTGAAGGACAGGGGCTTAAGCAGTACTTC. V and J are TRBV24-1 and TRBJ2-7, with TRBD1 matching over 9 bases. V shed 4 bases, J shed 8 bases, and the junction held 5 bases outside the gene matches. This CDR3 has 13 residues. Germline-derived CDR1 and CDR2 are KGHDR and SFDVKD.

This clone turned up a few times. Here the CDR3 DNA reads TGTGCCAGCAGCTTCGGTCAAGCACGGAATGAGCAGTTCTTC. This translates into CASSFGQARNEQFF. This sequence joins TRBV11-3 and TRBJ2-1; unclear D gene. Germline values: CDR1 SGHNT, CDR2 YENEEA. CDR3 length equals 14 residues. V gave up 3 bases and J gave up 7 bases, with 13 bases separating them.

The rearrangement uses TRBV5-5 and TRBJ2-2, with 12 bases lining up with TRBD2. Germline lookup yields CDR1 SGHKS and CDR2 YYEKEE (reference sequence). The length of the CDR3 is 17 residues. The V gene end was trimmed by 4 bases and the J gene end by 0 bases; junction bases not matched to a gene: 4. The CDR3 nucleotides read TGTGCCAGCAGCAGAGGGACTAGCGGGTCGAACACCGGGGAGCTGTTTTTT. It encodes CASSRGTSGSNTGELFF.

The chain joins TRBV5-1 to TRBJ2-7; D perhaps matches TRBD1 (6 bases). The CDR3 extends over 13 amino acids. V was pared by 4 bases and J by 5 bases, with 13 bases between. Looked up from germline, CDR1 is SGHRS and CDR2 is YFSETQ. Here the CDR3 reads CASSTGQSDEQYF. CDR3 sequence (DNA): TGCGCCAGCAGCACCGGACAGTCTGACGAGCAGTACTTC.

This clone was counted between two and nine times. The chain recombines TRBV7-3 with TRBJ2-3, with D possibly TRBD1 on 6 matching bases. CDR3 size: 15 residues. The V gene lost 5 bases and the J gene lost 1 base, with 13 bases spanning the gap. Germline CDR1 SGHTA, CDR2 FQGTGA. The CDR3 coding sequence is TGTGCCAGCAGCCTACAGGGTACGGGCACAGATACGCAGTATTTT. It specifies CASSLQGTGTDTQYF.

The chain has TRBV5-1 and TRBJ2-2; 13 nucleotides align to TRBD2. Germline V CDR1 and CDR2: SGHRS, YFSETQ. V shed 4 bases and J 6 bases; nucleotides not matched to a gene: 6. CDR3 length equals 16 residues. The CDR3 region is CASSPGLAGVSGELFF. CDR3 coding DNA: TGCGCCAGCAGCCCAGGACTAGCGGGAGTATCCGGGGAGCTGTTTTTT.

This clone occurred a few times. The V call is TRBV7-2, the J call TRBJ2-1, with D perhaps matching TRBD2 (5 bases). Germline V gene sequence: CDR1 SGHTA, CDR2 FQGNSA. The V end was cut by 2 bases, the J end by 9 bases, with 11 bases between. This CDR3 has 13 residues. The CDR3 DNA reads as TGTGCCAGCAGCTTAATGGGAGAGGGTGAGCAGTTCTTC. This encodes CASSLMGEGEQFF.

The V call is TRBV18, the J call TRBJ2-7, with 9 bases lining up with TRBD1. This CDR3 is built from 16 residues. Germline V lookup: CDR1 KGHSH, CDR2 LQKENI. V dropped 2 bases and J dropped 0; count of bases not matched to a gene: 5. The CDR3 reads CASSPWDRALSYEQYF. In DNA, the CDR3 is TGTGCCAGCTCACCATGGGACAGGGCACTCTCCTACGAGCAGTACTTC.

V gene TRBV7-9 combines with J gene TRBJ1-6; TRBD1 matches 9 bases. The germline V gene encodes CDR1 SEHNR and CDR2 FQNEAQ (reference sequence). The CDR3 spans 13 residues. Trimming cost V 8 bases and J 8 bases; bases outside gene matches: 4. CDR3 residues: CASGDRDYSPLHF. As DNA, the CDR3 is TGTGCCAGCGGGGACAGGGATTATTCACCCCTCCACTTT.

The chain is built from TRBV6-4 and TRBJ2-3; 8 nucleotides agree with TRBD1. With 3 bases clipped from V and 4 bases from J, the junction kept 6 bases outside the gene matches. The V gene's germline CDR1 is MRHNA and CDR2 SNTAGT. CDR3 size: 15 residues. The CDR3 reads CASSEGTGGADTQYF. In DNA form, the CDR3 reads TGTGCCAGCAGTGAAGGGACAGGCGGGGCAGATACGCAGTATTTT.

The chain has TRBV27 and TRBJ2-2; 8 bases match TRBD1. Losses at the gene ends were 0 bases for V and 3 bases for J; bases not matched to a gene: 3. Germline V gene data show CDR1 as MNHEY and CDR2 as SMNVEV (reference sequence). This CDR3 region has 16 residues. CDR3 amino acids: CASSLSGTGDTGELFF. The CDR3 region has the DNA TGTGCCAGCAGTTTATCTGGGACAGGCGACACCGGGGAGCTGTTTTTT.

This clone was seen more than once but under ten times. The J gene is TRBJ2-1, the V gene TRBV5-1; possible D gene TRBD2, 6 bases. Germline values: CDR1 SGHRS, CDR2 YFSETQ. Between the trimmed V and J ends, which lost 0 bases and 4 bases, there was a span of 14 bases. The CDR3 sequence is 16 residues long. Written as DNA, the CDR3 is TGCGCCAGCAGCTTGGGACAAGCGGGTCCTTACAATGAGCAGTTCTTC. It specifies CASSLGQAGPYNEQFF. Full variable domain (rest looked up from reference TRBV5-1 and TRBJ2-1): KAGVTQTPRYLIKTRGQQVTLSCSPISGHRSVSWYQQTPGQGLQFLFEYFSETQRNKGNFPGRFSGRQFSNSRSEMNVSTLELGDSALYLCASSLGQAGPYNEQFFGPGTRLTVL.

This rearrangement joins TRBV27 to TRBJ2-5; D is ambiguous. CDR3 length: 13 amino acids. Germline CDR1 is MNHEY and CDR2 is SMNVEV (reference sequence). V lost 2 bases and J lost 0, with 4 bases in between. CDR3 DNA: TGTGCCAGCAGTTTAGGTCACCAAGAGACCCAGTACTTC. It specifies CASSLGHQETQYF.

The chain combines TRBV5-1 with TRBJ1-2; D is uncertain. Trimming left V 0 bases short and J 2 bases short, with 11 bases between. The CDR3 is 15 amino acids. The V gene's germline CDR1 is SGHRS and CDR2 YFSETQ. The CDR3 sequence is CASSLAKGSNYGYTF. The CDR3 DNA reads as TGCGCCAGCAGCTTGGCGAAGGGCTCGAACTATGGCTACACCTTC.

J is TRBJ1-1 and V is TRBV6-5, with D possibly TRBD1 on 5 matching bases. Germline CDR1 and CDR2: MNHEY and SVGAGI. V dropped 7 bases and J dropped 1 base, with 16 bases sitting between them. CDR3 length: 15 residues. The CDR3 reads CASMMLTGSNTEAFF. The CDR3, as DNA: TGTGCCAGCATGATGCTAACAGGTTCGAACACTGAAGCTTTCTTT.

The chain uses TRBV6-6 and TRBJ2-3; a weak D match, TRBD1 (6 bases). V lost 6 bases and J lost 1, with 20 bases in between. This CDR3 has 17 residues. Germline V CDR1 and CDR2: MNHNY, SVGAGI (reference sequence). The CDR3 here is CASSRHTGYRGTDTQYF. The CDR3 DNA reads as TGTGCCAGCAGCCGACATACAGGGTATCGAGGCACAGATACGCAGTATTTT.

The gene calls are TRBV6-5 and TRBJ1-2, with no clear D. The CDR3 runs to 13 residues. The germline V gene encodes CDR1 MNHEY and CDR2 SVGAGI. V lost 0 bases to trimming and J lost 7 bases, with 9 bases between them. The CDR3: CASSYSGLLGYTF. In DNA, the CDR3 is TGTGCCAGCAGTTACTCAGGGCTCCTTGGCTACACCTTC.

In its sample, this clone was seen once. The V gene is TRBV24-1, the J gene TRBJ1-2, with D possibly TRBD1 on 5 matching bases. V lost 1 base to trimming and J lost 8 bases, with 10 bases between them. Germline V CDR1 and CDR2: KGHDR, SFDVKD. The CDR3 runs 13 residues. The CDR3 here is CATSDLWGDGYTF. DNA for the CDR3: TGTGCCACCAGTGATTTATGGGGGGACGGCTACACCTTC.

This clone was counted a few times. DNA for the CDR3: TGCGCCAGCAGCCTGGGACAGGGGTACAATAATTCACCCCTCCACTTT. It is translated as CASSLGQGYNNSPLHF. This chain uses TRBV4-1 with TRBJ1-6, with TRBD1 identical over 10 bases. The ends lost 4 bases at V and 5 bases at J; junction bases unmatched: 5. The CDR3 covers 16 residues. CDR1 is MGHRA, CDR2 YSYEKL, per germline.